This TCR beta chain emerged from a study of CD8+ T cells in alopecia areata. Stated treatment: oral pan-JAK inhibitor, 5-10 mg twice daily. Sequencing templates came from extracted RNA that was reverse transcribed into cDNA. The repertoire was sequenced with immunoSEQ multiplex PCR; TCRdb's copy has only in-frame clones and lacks some. The data contain 210,000 or so clones, approximately 67% of them singletons. Between the trimmed V and J ends, which lost 1 base and 2 bases, there was a span of 7 bases. The germline gives CDR1 SGHRS, CDR2 YFSETQ. The CDR3 has 13 residues. V is TRBV5-1 and J is TRBJ2-7; no firm D call. Specimen: CD4+ T cells sorted from blood, collected at approximately week 45, from a patient treated with tofacitinib. The TCR originated in a human donor with alopecia areata. The CDR3 region has the DNA TGCGCCAGCAGCTTGTCAGTTGCCTACGAGCAGTACTTC. It translates to CASSLSVAYEQYF.